This T cell receptor (beta chain) stems from a study of T cells in Graves' hyperthyroidism and ophthalmopathy. Whole-study findings and limits: The model identified upcoming ophthalmopathy a median 6.5 months ahead of onset.

This clonotype was counted only a few times. What it binds is unknown. Authors of the study amplified TCR beta CDR3 regions from RNA transcripts. Initially, a first-round RT-PCR of the TCR CDR3 employed the HTBI primer set. TCRdb recomputed calls from the multiplex PCR reads with MiXCR, one row per CDR3 protein. The sample consists of approximately 360,000 distinct CDR3 sequences, 15% to 17% of them appearing once. The V end lost 0 bases, the J end lost 5 bases, and 10 bases lay between the germline ends. The CDR3 length is 14 residues. Germline lookup yields CDR1 LGHNA and CDR2 YNFKEQ. Among the patients, aged 18 to 65, hyperthyroidism was newly diagnosed and had lasted under 2 months. The blood sample predates any ophthalmopathy symptoms, coming from first hyperthyroidism diagnosis. A 10 ml volume of fresh peripheral blood provided the PBMCs.

The chain carries TRBV4-2 and TRBJ2-5; maybe TRBD1 (5 bases). This clonotype was sampled from a woman aged 18-29 years with Graves' hyperthyroidism that later progressed to Graves' ophthalmopathy. The material sequenced was blood. The CDR3 loop is CASSQDLKGETQYF. In DNA form, the CDR3 reads TGTGCCAGCAGCCAAGATCTAAAGGGGGAGACCCAGTACTTC.